This T cell receptor beta chain was recorded in a study of vaccination effects on CD4 cells after COVID-19. At the level of the study: It was two doses of either the BNT162b2 or mRNA-1273 vaccine that participants received. Study-wide results and caveats: Healthy vaccinees' vaccine-induced clones included only 1 of 255 cross-reacting with common cold coronaviruses.

To note about this clone: The target antigen is unknown.

Antigen-specific CD4+ T cells were expanded with viral peptide pools in the ViraFEST assay before sequencing. Researchers isolated CD4+ T cells once roughly ten days of culture had elapsed. Previously uninfected by SARS-CoV-2, the vaccine recipients also showed negative nucleocapsid antibodies. IL-2 at about 10 IU/ml and peptides at 9.5 to 10 ug/ml were added to cultured PBMC, a few million per well. Sequencing used immunoSEQ multiplex PCR; TCRdb keeps in-frame clones, though not all of them. The sample holds 62,000 or so clones, 75% to 85% seen once. The sample here was CD4+ T cells from PBMCs cultured with SARS-CoV-2 spike peptides, taken before COVID-19 vaccination. The sequence was collected from a human donor who received a COVID-19 vaccine.

Here the CDR3 reads CASSLSLRGPDYNSPLHF. The CDR3 nucleotides read TGTGCCAGCAGTTTATCTTTGAGGGGACCCGACTATAATTCACCCCTCCACTTT. The rearrangement joins TRBV27 to TRBJ1-6, with D possibly matching TRBD1 (5 bases). Trimming pared 0 bases from V and 3 bases from J, leaving 15 bases between. The CDR3 has 18 amino acids. Germline CDR1 reads MNHEY; CDR2 reads SMNVEV (reference sequence).